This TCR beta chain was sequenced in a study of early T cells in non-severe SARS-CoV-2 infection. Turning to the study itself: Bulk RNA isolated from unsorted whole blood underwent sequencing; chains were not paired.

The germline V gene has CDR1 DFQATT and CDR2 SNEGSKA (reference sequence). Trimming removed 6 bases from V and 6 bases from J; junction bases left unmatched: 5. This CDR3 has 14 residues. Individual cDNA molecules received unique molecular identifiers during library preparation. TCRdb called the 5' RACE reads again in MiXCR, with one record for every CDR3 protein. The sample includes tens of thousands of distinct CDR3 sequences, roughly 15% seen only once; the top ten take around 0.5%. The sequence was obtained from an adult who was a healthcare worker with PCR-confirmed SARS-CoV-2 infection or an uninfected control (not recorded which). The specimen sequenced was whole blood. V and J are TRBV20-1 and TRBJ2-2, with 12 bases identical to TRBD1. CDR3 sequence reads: CSAWGQGAAGELFF. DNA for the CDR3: TGCAGTGCCTGGGGACAGGGGGCAGCCGGGGAGCTGTTTTTT.